The 26 T cell receptor beta chains in this list originate from one sample, sequenced in a study of blood T cell repertoires in COVID-19. Data came from immunoSEQ multiplex PCR; TCRdb stores just in-frame clones and leaves some out. Of roughly 180,000 clones listed, more than 80% are singletons. Sequencing was done on a sample of peripheral blood. Receptor source: a woman aged 60-75 years with acute or convalescent COVID-19.

The chain combines TRBV10-2 with TRBJ2-3; weak D call: TRBD2 (5 bases). Trimming left V 3 bases short and J 5 bases short, with 12 bases between. This CDR3 region has 14 residues. Germline CDR1 and CDR2: WSHSY and SAAADI. The CDR3 DNA follows: TGCGCCAGCAGTGAAGGCGGGCGGGTAGATACGCAGTATTTT. It translates to CASSEGGRVDTQYF.

The chain links TRBV5-1 to TRBJ1-4, with 7 nucleotides matching TRBD1. The V segment lost 0 bases and the J segment 8 bases; nucleotides outside the gene matches: 4. The germline V gene encodes CDR1 SGHRS and CDR2 YFSETQ. The CDR3 is 14 amino acids. The CDR3 region has the DNA TGCGCCAGCAGCTTGGCAGGGGGAAGGGAAAAACTGTTTTTT. Protein product: CASSLAGGREKLFF. The whole variable domain, filled in from reference TRBV5-1 and TRBJ1-4, reads KAGVTQTPRYLIKTRGQQVTLSCSPISGHRSVSWYQQTPGQGLQFLFEYFSETQRNKGNFPGRFSGRQFSNSRSEMNVSTLELGDSALYLCASSLAGGREKLFFGSGTQLSVL.

The genes are TRBV3-1 (or the pseudogene TRBV3-2) and TRBJ2-7; maybe TRBD1 (8 bases). V gave up 1 base and J gave up 1 base, with 14 bases separating them. CDR1 LGHDT and CDR2 YNNKEL come from the germline V gene (reference sequence). This CDR3 has 16 residues. CDR3: CASSQGEGQVSYEQYF. CDR3 DNA sequence: TGTGCCAGCAGCCAAGGGGAGGGACAGGTTTCCTACGAGCAGTACTTC.

This chain links TRBV5-1 with TRBJ2-3, with 7 positions matching TRBD2. This CDR3 comprises 17 residues. Germline V gene sequence: CDR1 SGHRS, CDR2 YFSETQ. The trim removed 0 bases at V and 5 bases at J, leaving 12 bases unmatched. CDR3 DNA: TGCGCCAGCAGCTTGGGCGGGGGAACTCCTAGGGGAGATACGCAGTATTTT. It yields the protein CASSLGGGTPRGDTQYF.

The chain joins TRBV30 to TRBJ1-1; 7 nucleotides align to TRBD1. V lost 1 base and J lost 2; bases outside the gene matches: 4. Looked up from germline, CDR1 is GTSNPN and CDR2 is SVGIG (reference sequence). The CDR3 length is 14 residues. DNA of the CDR3: TGTGCCTGGAGTGCCGGGACAGCCAACACTGAAGCTTTCTTT. This sequence encodes CAWSAGTANTEAFF.

The rearrangement uses TRBV23-1 and TRBJ1-1, with D perhaps matching TRBD1 (6 bases). TRBV23-1 is annotated as an ORF whose role is uncertain. The CDR3 consists of 17 residues. The V end lost 0 bases, the J end lost 1 base, and 15 bases lay between the germline ends. The CDR3 region has the DNA TGCGCCAGCAGTCAATCGTATTTGGGGACACCGAACACTGAAGCTTTCTTT. Translation gives CASSQSYLGTPNTEAFF.

The chain's CDR3 is CASSTGGRTLRDTEAFF. The CDR3 DNA is TGCGCCAGCAGCACGGGGGGTCGCACCCTTCGGGACACTGAAGCTTTCTTT. The rearrangement uses TRBV5-1 and TRBJ1-1; D may be TRBD1 (5 bases). Looked up from germline, CDR1 is SGHRS and CDR2 is YFSETQ. V gave up 4 bases and J gave up 3 bases, with 22 bases separating them. The CDR3 consists of 17 residues.

The chain links TRBV6-5 to TRBJ2-7, with 8 bases matching TRBD1. The germline V gene has CDR1 MNHEY and CDR2 SVGAGI. Losses at the gene ends were 6 bases for V and 3 bases for J; bases not matched to a gene: 7. This CDR3 is 14 amino acids long. The CDR3 sequence: CASSRGQGSYEQYV. The CDR3 region has the DNA TGTGCCAGCAGCCGTGGACAGGGCAGCTACGAGCAGTACGTC.

The chain has TRBV29-1 and TRBJ1-2, with a weak D call TRBD1 (6 bases). The CDR3 is made up of 13 amino acids. Germline assignment: CDR1 SQVTM and CDR2 ANQGSEA. Trimming took off 5 bases at V and 0 bases at J, with 10 bases between the two ends. CDR3 sequence (DNA): TGCAGCGTTTCGGACAGCTCTAACTATGGCTACACCTTC. This codes for CSVSDSSNYGYTF. The variable domain in full, with the rest retrieved from reference TRBV29-1 and TRBJ1-2, is SAVISQKPSRDICQRGTSLTIQCQVDSQVTMMFWYRQQPGQSLTLIATANQGSEATYESGFVIDKFPISRPNLTFSTLTVSNMSPEDSSIYLCSVSDSSNYGYTFGSGTRLTVV.

This sequence joins TRBV7-3 and TRBJ2-7; 9 nucleotides align to TRBD2. CDR3 length equals 18 residues. Losses at the gene ends were 5 bases for V and 2 bases for J; bases not matched to a gene: 16. In germline, CDR1 is SGHTA, CDR2 FQGTGA. The CDR3 region is CASSLIGLAGSRTYEQYV. For the CDR3, the DNA is TGTGCCAGCAGCCTAATAGGGCTAGCGGGATCCAGGACCTACGAGCAGTACGTC.

The chain employs TRBV11-2 and TRBJ1-4; 11 bases fit TRBD1. The CDR3 is 18 residues long. J was trimmed by 5 bases and V by 1 base; bases with no gene match: 9. The germline V gene has CDR1 SGHAT and CDR2 FQNNGV. The CDR3 DNA reads TGTGCCAGCAGCTTAGTTTTAGGGACAGGGGGGGGAAATGAAAAACTGTTTTTT. Its translation: CASSLVLGTGGGNEKLFF. The entire variable domain, with the rest obtained from reference TRBV11-2 and TRBJ1-4, is as follows: EAGVAQSPRYKIIEKRQSVAFWCNPISGHATLYWYQQILGQGPKLLIQFQNNGVVDDSQLPKDRFSAERLKGVDSTLKIQPAKLEDSAVYLCASSLVLGTGGGNEKLFFGSGTQLSVL.

This rearrangement joins TRBV10-1 to TRBJ1-2; 7 positions match TRBD1. J lost 1 base, V lost 8 bases, and 13 bases had no gene match. CDR1 and CDR2 (germline): WNHNN, SYGVQD (reference sequence). The CDR3 length is 16 residues. CDR3 sequence reads: CASPGTAVPVNYGYTF. The CDR3 DNA reads TGCGCCAGCCCCGGGACAGCGGTGCCAGTTAACTATGGCTACACCTTC.

The chain carries TRBV6-5 and TRBJ2-2; perhaps TRBD2 as D (7 bases). The V gene lost 9 bases and the J gene lost 6 bases, with 14 bases spanning the gap. The CDR3 is 13 amino acids. Germline V gives CDR1 MNHEY, CDR2 SVGAGI. Written as DNA, the CDR3 is TGTGCCAGTCGAGGGGGGGCTCCCGGGGAGCTGTTTTTT. Translated, it gives CASRGGAPGELFF.

This chain connects TRBV10-2 to TRBJ2-5, with 9 positions matching TRBD1. Trimming removed 7 bases from V and 5 bases from J; junction bases left unmatched: 8. Looked up from germline, CDR1 is WSHSY and CDR2 is SAAADI. The CDR3 spans 14 residues. CDR3 amino acids: CASKITGGRETQYF. In DNA form, the CDR3 reads TGCGCCAGCAAAATTACAGGGGGCCGGGAGACCCAGTACTTC.

V and J are TRBV12-3 or TRBV12-4 and TRBJ1-5; D is uncertain. The CDR3 covers 13 residues. V shed 5 bases and J shed 0 bases, with 5 bases lying between them. The CDR3 DNA reads as TGTGCCAGCAGTGCGGCTAGCAATCAGCCCCAGCATTTT. This gives the protein CASSAASNQPQHF.

The J gene is TRBJ2-1, the V gene TRBV18; 9 bases line up with TRBD1. The CDR3 length is 15 residues. Per the germline V gene, CDR1 is KGHSH and CDR2 is LQKENI. V lost 2 bases, J lost 10 bases, and 9 bases stayed unmatched. The DNA for the CDR3 is TGTGCCAGCTCACCAAACGGACAGGGGTATGAGGAGCAGTTCTTC. It specifies CASSPNGQGYEEQFF.

This clone has just one count. This chain links TRBV6-4 with TRBJ2-1; 10 bases are a match to TRBD2. The germline V gene has CDR1 MRHNA and CDR2 SNTAGT. The V gene end was trimmed by 2 bases and the J gene end by 8 bases; junction bases not matched to a gene: 6. The CDR3 loop spans 15 amino acids. In DNA, the CDR3 is TGTGCCAGCAGTGACGCTAGCGGGAGTGGGCATGAGCAGTTCTTC. Translation gives CASSDASGSGHEQFF.

The genes are TRBV24-1 and TRBJ2-2, with D possibly TRBD2 on 6 matching bases. This CDR3 is built from 16 residues. V lost 2 bases, J lost 0 bases, and 9 bases lay in between. Germline CDR1 KGHDR, CDR2 SFDVKD. The CDR3 here is CATSDYGGTNTGELFF. Here the CDR3 DNA reads TGTGCCACCAGTGATTATGGCGGGACGAACACCGGGGAGCTGTTTTTT.

The V and J genes are TRBV5-1 and TRBJ1-3; D perhaps matches TRBD1 (5 bases). The CDR3 spans 14 residues. Trimming removed 2 bases from V and 0 bases from J, with 6 bases in between. Germline V gene lookup returns CDR1 SGHRS and CDR2 YFSETQ. CDR3 DNA: TGCGCCAGCAGCTTCGACAGCTCTGGAAACACCATATATTTT. The encoded protein is CASSFDSSGNTIYF. The full variable domain, rest sourced from reference TRBV5-1 and TRBJ1-3, is KAGVTQTPRYLIKTRGQQVTLSCSPISGHRSVSWYQQTPGQGLQFLFEYFSETQRNKGNFPGRFSGRQFSNSRSEMNVSTLELGDSALYLCASSFDSSGNTIYFGEGSWLTVV.

The rearrangement uses TRBV4-2 and TRBJ2-7, with unresolved D. CDR1 is LGHNA and CDR2 is YNFKEQ in the germline V gene. Trimming took off 8 bases at V and 1 base at J, with 21 bases between the two ends. CDR3 size: 16 residues. CDR3 DNA: TGTGCCAGCTCCCCCGCCATAGAGCGATGGTCCTACGAGCAGTACTTC. Encoded protein: CASSPAIERWSYEQYF.

The CDR3 coding sequence is TGTGCCAGCAGCTTGGGTCCTAGCGCCTACAATGAGCAGTTCTTC. Residues: CASSLGPSAYNEQFF. The chain has TRBV5-4 and TRBJ2-1, with D possibly being TRBD2 (6 bases). Trimming took 0 bases from V and 2 from J, leaving 9 bases between them. CDR3 length equals 15 residues. The germline gives CDR1 SGHNT, CDR2 YYREEE (reference sequence).

The table lists this clone with a few counts. This chain connects TRBV29-1 to TRBJ2-3, with D possibly being TRBD1 (5 bases). The CDR3 has 12 amino acids. Per the germline V gene, CDR1 is SQVTM and CDR2 is ANQGSEA. Trimming pared 4 bases from V and 4 bases from J, leaving 9 bases between. The CDR3 sequence is CSVARGADTQYF. CDR3 nucleotide sequence: TGCAGCGTTGCAAGGGGCGCAGATACGCAGTATTTT.

The J gene is TRBJ1-2, the V gene TRBV19; no reliable D call. The germline V and J ends were trimmed by 6 bases and 8 bases, with 13 bases remaining between them. The CDR3 runs 12 residues. From germline, CDR1 is LNHDA and CDR2 SQIVND (reference sequence). CDR3 nucleotide sequence: TGTGCCAGTAGCAGAAACGGAGGGGGCTACACCTTC. Encoded protein: CASSRNGGGYTF.

V usage is TRBV19 and J usage is TRBJ1-4; 10 nucleotides line up with TRBD1. This CDR3 has 15 amino acids. The germline V gene encodes CDR1 LNHDA and CDR2 SQIVND (reference sequence). The ends lost 1 base at V and 13 bases at J; junction bases unmatched: 9. CDR3 in DNA: TGTGCCAGTAGTATAGTGGGACAGGGGCCCAAGGGACTGTTTTTT. Amino acids: CASSIVGQGPKGLFF.

The V gene is TRBV20-1, the J gene TRBJ2-2, with a possible D match to TRBD2 (6 bases). The CDR3 consists of 11 residues. Trimming took off 6 bases at V and 7 bases at J, with 9 bases between the two ends. Looked up from germline, CDR1 is DFQATT and CDR2 is SNEGSKA (reference sequence). CDR3 sequence: CSAGTYGELFF. The CDR3, as DNA: TGCAGTGCCGGGACTTACGGGGAGCTGTTTTTT.

The V call is TRBV24-1, the J call TRBJ1-1, with D possibly being TRBD1 (6 bases). Trimming took off 3 bases at V and 1 base at J, with 11 bases between the two ends. The germline gives CDR1 KGHDR, CDR2 SFDVKD. The CDR3 is 15 residues long. CDR3 DNA: TGTGCCACCAGTGATCCAAGGGGGGGGAACACTGAAGCTTTCTTT. This encodes CATSDPRGGNTEAFF.